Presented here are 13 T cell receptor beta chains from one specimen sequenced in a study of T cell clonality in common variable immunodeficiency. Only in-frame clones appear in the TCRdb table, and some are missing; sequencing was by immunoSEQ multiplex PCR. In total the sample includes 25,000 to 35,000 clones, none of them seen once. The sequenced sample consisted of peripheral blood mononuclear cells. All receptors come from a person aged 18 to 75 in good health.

The CDR3 here is CASSYTGIDYTF. CDR3 DNA, as far as it was read: TGTGCCAGCAGCTACACAGGGATTGAC. The chain uses TRBV7-9 and TRBJ1-2; D is possibly TRBD1 (6 bases). The read comes to an end 3 residues before the CDR3 does, leaving the germline J gene to fill in the end. The germline V gene encodes CDR1 SEHNR and CDR2 FQNEAQ (reference sequence). This CDR3 region has 12 residues.

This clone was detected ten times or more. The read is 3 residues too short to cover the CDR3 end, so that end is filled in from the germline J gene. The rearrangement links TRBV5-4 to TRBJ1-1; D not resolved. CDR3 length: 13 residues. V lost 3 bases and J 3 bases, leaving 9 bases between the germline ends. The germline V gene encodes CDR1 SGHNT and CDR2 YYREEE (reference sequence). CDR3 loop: CASSSAQDTEAFF. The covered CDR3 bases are TGTGCCAGCAGCTCGGCCCAGGACACTGAA.

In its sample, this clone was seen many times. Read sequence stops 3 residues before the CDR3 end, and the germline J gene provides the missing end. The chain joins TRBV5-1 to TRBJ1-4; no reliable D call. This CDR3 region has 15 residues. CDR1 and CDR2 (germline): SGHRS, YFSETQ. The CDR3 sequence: CASSLEAGNNSPLFF. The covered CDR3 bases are TGCGCCAGCAGCTTGGAAGCGGGGAATAATTCACCA.

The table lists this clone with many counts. The CDR3 DNA, read in part, is TGCAGTGCTAGGGGGAGACAGGGAAGCTCCTACGAG. Its translation: CSARGRQGSSYE. The complete CDR3 protein is CSARGRQGSSYEQYF. This chain links TRBV20-1 with TRBJ2-7; TRBD1 matches at 7 bases. The CDR3 goes on 3 residues after the read ends, and that part is filled in from the germline J gene. The CDR3 has 15 amino acids. The V gene end was trimmed by 3 bases and the J gene end by 0 bases; junction bases not matched to a gene: 8. Germline V CDR1 and CDR2: DFQATT, SNEGSKA (reference sequence).

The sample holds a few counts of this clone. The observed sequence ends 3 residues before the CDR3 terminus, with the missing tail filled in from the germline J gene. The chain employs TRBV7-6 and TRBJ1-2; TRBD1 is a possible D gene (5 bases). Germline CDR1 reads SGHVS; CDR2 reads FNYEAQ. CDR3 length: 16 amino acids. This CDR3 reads CASSLEGRQGPYDYTF. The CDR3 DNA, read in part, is TGTGCCAGCAGCTTAGAAGGGCGGCAGGGCCCCTACGAC. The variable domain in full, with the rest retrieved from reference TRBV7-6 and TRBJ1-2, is GAGVSQSPRYKVTKRGQDVALRCDPISGHVSLYWYRQALGQGPEFLTYFNYEAQQDKSGLPNDRFSAERPEGSISTLTIQRTEQRDSAMYRCASSLEGRQGPYDYTFGSGTRLTVV.

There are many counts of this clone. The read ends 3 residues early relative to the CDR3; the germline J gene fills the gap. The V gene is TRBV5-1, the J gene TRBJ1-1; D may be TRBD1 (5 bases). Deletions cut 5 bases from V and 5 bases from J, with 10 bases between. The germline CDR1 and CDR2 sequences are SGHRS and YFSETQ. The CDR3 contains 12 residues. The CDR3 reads CASRTRETEAFF. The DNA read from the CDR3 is TGCGCCAGCAGAACCAGGGAAACTGAA.

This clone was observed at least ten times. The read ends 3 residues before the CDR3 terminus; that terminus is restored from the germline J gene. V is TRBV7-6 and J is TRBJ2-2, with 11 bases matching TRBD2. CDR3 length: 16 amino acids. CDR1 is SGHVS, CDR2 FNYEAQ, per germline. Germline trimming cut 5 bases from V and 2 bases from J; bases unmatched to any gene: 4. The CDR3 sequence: CASSQLAGGNTGELFF. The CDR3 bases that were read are TGTGCCAGCAGCCAGCTAGCGGGGGGAAACACCGGGGAG.

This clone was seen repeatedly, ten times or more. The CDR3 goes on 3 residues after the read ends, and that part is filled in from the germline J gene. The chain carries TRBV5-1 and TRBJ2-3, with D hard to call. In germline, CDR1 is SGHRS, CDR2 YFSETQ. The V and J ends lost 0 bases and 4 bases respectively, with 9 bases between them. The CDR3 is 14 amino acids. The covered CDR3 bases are TGCGCCAGCAGCTTGGCGCTAGTAGCAGATACG. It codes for CASSLALVADT. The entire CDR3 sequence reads CASSLALVADTQYF.

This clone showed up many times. Incomplete CDR3 DNA: TGTGCCAGCAGCTTGGACAGGGGGCAGATGGGTGAA. It encodes CASSLDRGQMGE. The full CDR3 protein is CASSLDRGQMGEAFF. The rearrangement uses TRBV5-4 and TRBJ1-1, with 9 bases matching TRBD1. Coverage ceases 3 residues before the CDR3 finishes, and the germline J gene fills in the end. Germline V CDR1 and CDR2: SGHNT, YYREEE (reference sequence). The CDR3 sequence is 15 residues long. The trim removed 0 bases at V and 7 bases at J, leaving 7 bases unmatched.

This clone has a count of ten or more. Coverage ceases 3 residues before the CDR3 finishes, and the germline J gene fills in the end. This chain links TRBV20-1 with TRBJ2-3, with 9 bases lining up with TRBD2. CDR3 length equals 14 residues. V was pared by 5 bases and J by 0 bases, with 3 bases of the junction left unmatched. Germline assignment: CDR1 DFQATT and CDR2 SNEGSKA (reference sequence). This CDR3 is CSALAGDSTDTQYF. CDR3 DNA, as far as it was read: TGCAGTGCTTTAGCGGGGGATAGCACAGATACG.

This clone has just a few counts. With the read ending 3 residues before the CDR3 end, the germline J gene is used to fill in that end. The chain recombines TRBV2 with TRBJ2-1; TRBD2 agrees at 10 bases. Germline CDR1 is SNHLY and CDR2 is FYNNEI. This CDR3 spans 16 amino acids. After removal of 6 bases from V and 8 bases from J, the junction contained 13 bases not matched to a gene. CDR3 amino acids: CASRSVSGRALDEQFF. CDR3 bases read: TGTGCCAGCAGGAGTGTGAGCGGGAGGGCCTTGGATGAG. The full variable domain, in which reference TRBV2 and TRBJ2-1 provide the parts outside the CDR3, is EPEVTQTPSHQVTQMGQEVILRCVPISNHLYFYWYRQILGQKVEFLVSFYNNEISEKSEIFDDQFSVERPDGSNFTLKIRSTKLEDSAMYFCASRSVSGRALDEQFFGPGTRLTVL.

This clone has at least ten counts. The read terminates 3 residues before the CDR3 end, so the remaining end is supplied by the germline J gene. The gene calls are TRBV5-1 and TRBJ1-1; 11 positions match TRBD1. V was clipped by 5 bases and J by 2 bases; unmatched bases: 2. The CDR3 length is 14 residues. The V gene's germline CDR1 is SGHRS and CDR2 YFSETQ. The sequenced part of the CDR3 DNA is TGCGCCAGCAGGGGGACAGGGGGAAACACTGAA. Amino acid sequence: CASRGTGGNTE. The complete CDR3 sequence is CASRGTGGNTEAFF.

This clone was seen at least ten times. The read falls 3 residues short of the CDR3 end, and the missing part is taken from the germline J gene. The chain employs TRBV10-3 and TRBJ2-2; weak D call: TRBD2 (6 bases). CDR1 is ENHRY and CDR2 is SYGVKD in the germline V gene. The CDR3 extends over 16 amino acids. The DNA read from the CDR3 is TGTGCCATCAGCTCCCCGGGGGAAGGATGGAATTCACCG. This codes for CAISSPGEGWNSP. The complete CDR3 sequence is CAISSPGEGWNSPLFF.